A selection of T cell receptor beta chains follows, all from one sample in a study of blood T cell repertoires in COVID-19. TCRdb keeps only in-frame clones here, not all; method: immunoSEQ multiplex PCR. The profile shows just over 300,000 clones, nearly 90% of them singletons. Sequences were obtained from peripheral blood. The receptor source for this set is a woman aged 25 to 39 with COVID-19, enrolled during active disease. Each CDR3 is given with its conserved first and last residue. The order of the fields is D gene, V gene, clone size, J gene, CDR3 protein, CDR3 DNA. A D gene is named only where the DNA matches it firmly. Clone size is not always given. Where it is, it says once, few, many or a class for expanded clones.

>.|TRBV9|.|TRBJ1-5
CASSAGQKDQPQHF
TGTGCCAGCAGCGCCGGACAGAAAGATCAGCCCCAGCATTTT
>.|TRBV7-7|.|TRBJ1-5
CASSFFREGQPQHF
TGTGCTAGCAGCTTTTTCAGGGAGGGACAGCCCCAGCATTTT
>TRBD1|TRBV15|.|TRBJ1-5
CATSRGQGGNQPQHF
TGTGCCACCAGCAGGGGACAGGGTGGCAATCAGCCCCAGCATTTT
>.|TRBV28|.|TRBJ1-1
CASSFRGLVNTEAFF
TGTGCCAGCAGTTTCAGGGGATTGGTGAACACTGAAGCTTTCTTT
>TRBD1|TRBV19|.|TRBJ2-6
CASKSGGTGANVLTF
TGTGCCAGTAAGTCAGGGGGCACTGGGGCCAACGTCCTGACTTTC
>.|TRBV7-3|few|TRBJ2-2
CASSFVTGELFF
TGTGCCAGCAGCTTTGTAACCGGGGAGCTGTTTTTT
>.|TRBV11-3|.|TRBJ2-1
CASARGGGTTYNEQFF
TGTGCCAGCGCTAGAGGGGGGGGCACAACCTACAATGAGCAGTTCTTC
>.|TRBV7-3|.|TRBJ2-1
CASSSYRVDEQFF
TGTGCCAGCAGCTCCTACAGGGTAGACGAGCAGTTCTTC
>.|TRBV30|few|TRBJ1-1
CAWNTGSPEAFF
TGTGCCTGGAATACGGGTTCCCCTGAAGCTTTCTTT
>.|TRBV28|.|TRBJ1-3
CAGASLVSGNTIYF
TGTGCCGGGGCTTCTCTTGTCTCTGGAAACACCATATATTTT
>.|TRBV7-9|.|TRBJ2-1
CASTRGGSYNEQFF
TGTGCCAGCACGCGAGGGGGCTCCTACAATGAGCAGTTCTTC
>.|TRBV9|once|TRBJ1-2
CASGPGGVNYGYTF
TGTGCCAGCGGACCGGGGGGGGTGAACTATGGCTACACCTTC
>.|TRBV27|.|TRBJ1-5
CASSLMTGGDQPQHF
TGTGCCAGCAGTCTCATGACAGGAGGCGATCAGCCCCAGCATTTT
>TRBD1|TRBV28|.|TRBJ1-6
CASPYRGQATSPLHF
TGTGCCAGCCCCTACAGGGGACAGGCCACCTCACCCCTCCACTTT
>.|TRBV5-1|.|TRBJ1-5
CASSWGDSNQPQHF
TGCGCCAGCAGCTGGGGGGATAGCAATCAGCCCCAGCATTTT
>TRBD1|TRBV19|.|TRBJ1-2
CASSPQGAVGYTF
TGTGCCAGTAGTCCGCAGGGGGCTGTTGGCTACACCTTC
>TRBD1|TRBV6-5|.|TRBJ2-5
CASSNRGRVQETQYF
TGTGCCAGCAGCAACAGGGGAAGGGTCCAAGAGACCCAGTACTTC
>TRBD1|TRBV5-1|few|TRBJ2-5
CASSLGRDRGETQYF
TGCGCCAGCAGCTTGGGACGGGACAGAGGAGAGACCCAGTACTTC